These 15 T cell receptor beta chains originate from one sample sequenced in a study of blood T cell repertoires in COVID-19. TCRdb's copy holds only in-frame clones and misses some; the assay was immunoSEQ multiplex PCR. The repertoire has approximately 260,000 clones, roughly 83% of them found once; the top ten carry around 9.9%. Sequences were obtained from peripheral blood. The receptors originated from a woman of 80 years or more with acute or convalescent COVID-19.

This chain uses TRBV28 with TRBJ1-5; 11 bases agree with TRBD1. Germline CDR1 and CDR2: MDHEN and SYDVKM. Trimming removed 5 bases from V and 5 bases from J; junction bases left unmatched: 2. This CDR3 is built from 14 residues. CDR3 bases: TGTGCCAGCAGTGGGGACAGGGGGGATCAGCCCCAGCATTTT. Translating gives CASSGDRGDQPQHF.

This rearrangement joins TRBV7-9 to TRBJ1-4; D is unresolved. Germline CDR1 and CDR2: SEHNR and FQNEAQ (reference sequence). Trimming removed 5 bases from V and 7 bases from J, with 14 bases in between. CDR3 length equals 14 residues. DNA for the CDR3: TGTGCCAGCAGCCTCGTACTAGGCGGTGAAAAACTGTTTTTT. It specifies CASSLVLGGEKLFF.

The chain combines TRBV28 with TRBJ2-1; 11 bases map to TRBD2. Germline-derived CDR1 and CDR2 are MDHEN and SYDVKM. Unmatched junction bases numbered 5, after V lost 2 bases and J lost 8 bases. This CDR3 comprises 15 residues. The CDR3: CASSLLAGGVDEQFF. CDR3 DNA: TGTGCCAGCAGTTTACTAGCGGGGGGAGTCGATGAGCAGTTCTTC.

The count of this clone is one. The CDR3 sequence is CASSVMRGDSYTGELFF. For the CDR3, the DNA is TGTGCCAGCAGCGTAATGCGGGGGGACTCTTACACCGGGGAGCTGTTTTTT. The chain joins TRBV9 to TRBJ2-2; 8 nucleotides align to TRBD2. The CDR3 is 17 residues long. The germline V gene has CDR1 SGDLS and CDR2 YYNGEE. V trimming: 1 base; J trimming: 3 bases; junction bases outside the gene matches: 8.

The genes are TRBV5-6 and TRBJ2-7; maybe TRBD2 (5 bases). Looked up from germline, CDR1 is SGHDT and CDR2 is YYEEEE. With 4 bases removed from V and 6 bases from J, the gap between germline ends came to 20 bases. This CDR3 contains 15 residues. CDR3: CASSPLEVSVTEQYF. The DNA for the CDR3 is TGTGCCAGCAGCCCCCTGGAGGTGTCCGTCACCGAGCAGTACTTC. Full variable domain (outside the CDR3, taken from reference TRBV5-6 and TRBJ2-7): DAGVTQSPTHLIKTRGQQVTLRCSPKSGHDTVSWYQQALGQGPQFIFQYYEEEERQRGNFPDRFSGHQFPNYSSELNVNALLLGDSALYLCASSPLEVSVTEQYFGPGTRLTVT.

The DNA of the CDR3 is TGTGCCAGTAGTCATCTGGGCGGGCGGGGCAGCAATCAGCCCCAGCATTTT. Translated: CASSHLGGRGSNQPQHF. J is TRBJ1-5 and V is TRBV19, with D tentatively TRBD1 (5 bases). V lost 5 bases to trimming and J lost 1 base, with 18 bases between them. The germline V gene encodes CDR1 LNHDA and CDR2 SQIVND (reference sequence). The CDR3 consists of 17 residues.

This rearrangement joins TRBV5-5 to TRBJ2-5; the match to TRBD1 covers 7 bases. The CDR3 is 16 residues long. Germline CDR1 and CDR2: SGHKS and YYEKEE (reference sequence). With 0 bases clipped from V and 3 bases from J, the junction kept 8 bases outside the gene matches. The CDR3 coding sequence is TGTGCCAGCAGCTTGGGAGCGACAGGGTTGAAAGAGACCCAGTACTTC. This codes for CASSLGATGLKETQYF. Drawing the rest from reference TRBV5-5 and TRBJ2-5, the complete variable domain is DAGVTQSPTHLIKTRGQQVTLRCSPISGHKSVSWYQQVLGQGPQFIFQYYEKEERGRGNFPDRFSARQFPNYSSELNVNALLLGDSALYLCASSLGATGLKETQYFGPGTRLLVL.

The chain is built from TRBV15 and TRBJ2-5; the match to TRBD2 covers 13 bases. The germline gives CDR1 LNHNV, CDR2 YYDKDF (reference sequence). V gave up 5 bases and J gave up 2 bases; unmatched junction bases: 8. This CDR3 has 17 amino acids. The CDR3 is CATSPYPTSGGQETQYF. In nucleotides, the CDR3 is TGTGCCACCAGCCCCTACCCGACTAGCGGGGGGCAAGAGACCCAGTACTTC. Using reference TRBV15 and TRBJ2-5 for the parts outside the CDR3, the full variable domain is DAMVIQNPRYQVTQFGKPVTLSCSQTLNHNVMYWYQQKSSQAPKLLFHYYDKDFNNEADTPDNFQSRRPNTSFCFLDIRSPGLGDTAMYLCATSPYPTSGGQETQYFGPGTRLLVL.

The gene calls are TRBV7-9 and TRBJ1-1; no firm D call. Deletions cut 4 bases from V and 4 bases from J, with 19 bases between. The CDR3 is 16 amino acids. The germline V gene has CDR1 SEHNR and CDR2 FQNEAQ (reference sequence). The CDR3 protein is CASSSPVGRPTTEAFF. The CDR3 DNA follows: TGTGCCAGCAGCTCACCAGTTGGCAGGCCAACCACTGAAGCTTTCTTT.

Comment on this clone: Other nucleotide sequences from this sample produce the same CDR3. This chain connects TRBV2 to TRBJ1-3, with D unclear. Germline V gives CDR1 SNHLY, CDR2 FYNNEI. This CDR3 has 12 amino acids. The ends were cut back, 4 bases at V and 1 base at J, with 2 bases in the middle. The CDR3 loop is CASSVSGNTIYF. The DNA of the CDR3 is TGTGCCAGCAGTGTATCTGGAAACACCATATATTTT.

This clone appeared once. The chain joins TRBV27 to TRBJ1-1; D is unresolved. Germline V gene data show CDR1 as MNHEY and CDR2 as SMNVEV (reference sequence). Trimming pared 5 bases from V and 2 bases from J, leaving 12 bases between. The CDR3 covers 14 residues. CDR3 sequence reads: CASSLVTGNTEAFF. CDR3 bases: TGTGCCAGCAGTCTCGTCACGGGTAACACTGAAGCTTTCTTT.

The V call is TRBV5-6, the J call TRBJ2-1; D possibly corresponds to TRBD1 (6 bases). V gave up 4 bases and J gave up 8 bases, with 10 bases separating them. Germline CDR1 and CDR2: SGHDT and YYEEEE. The CDR3 covers 12 residues. DNA of the CDR3: TGTGCCAGCAGCACCAGGGGTCATGAGCAGTTCTTC. Translated, it gives CASSTRGHEQFF.

The J gene is TRBJ1-1, the V gene TRBV9; TRBD1 might be the D (6 bases). CDR3 length equals 15 residues. Trimming cost V 4 bases and J 4 bases, with 17 bases left between them. Germline CDR1 is SGDLS and CDR2 is YYNGEE. The CDR3 DNA reads as TGTGCCAGCAGCCCTCCCGGTGGGGGCCCCACTGAAGCTTTCTTT. Its translation is CASSPPGGGPTEAFF.

The CDR3 region is CASSQVGRALTDTQYF. CDR3 coding DNA: TGTGCCAGCAGCCAAGTAGGGCGGGCTCTCACAGATACGCAGTATTTT. This chain joins TRBV3-1 (or the pseudogene TRBV3-2) and TRBJ2-3, with a weak D call TRBD2 (5 bases). V was trimmed by 1 base and J by 2 bases, leaving 13 bases between them. CDR3 length: 16 residues. In germline, CDR1 is LGHDT, CDR2 YNNKEL (reference sequence).

In its sample, this clone was seen once. CDR3: CATSAPAGTSGGTYNEQFF. The CDR3 coding sequence is TGTGCCACCAGTGCCCCGGCCGGGACTAGCGGGGGTACGTACAATGAGCAGTTCTTC. This chain connects TRBV24-1 to TRBJ2-1; TRBD2 agrees at 14 bases. The germline V gene has CDR1 KGHDR and CDR2 SFDVKD. The CDR3 totals 19 residues. Losses at the gene ends were 5 bases for V and 4 bases for J; bases not matched to a gene: 12.